Listed below are T cell receptor beta chains from one sample, sequenced in a study of shared clonotypes between healthy human individuals. Sequencing was performed with immunoSEQ multiplex PCR; in TCRdb, only in-frame clones are kept and a portion is missing. This sample carries millions of clones, roughly nine tenths of them seen once, and the ten largest clones take around 0.15%. Sequenced input: naive CD4+ T cells sorted from blood. The receptors shown here come from a man younger than 35 in good health. Each CDR3 is given with its conserved first and last residue. D genes are given only for firm matches. Only some rows state a clone size, as once, few, many or a class for expanded clones.

clone_size: NA
v_call: TRBV11-2
d_call: NA
j_call: TRBJ2-1
cdr3_nt: TGTGCCAGCAGCTTTCGGGATATATCCTACAATGAGCAGTTCTTC
cdr3_aa: CASSFRDISYNEQFF

clone_size: NA
v_call: TRBV7-2
d_call: NA
j_call: TRBJ1-1
cdr3_nt: TGTGCCAGCAGCTTAGCACAGGGTGGGACTGAAGCTTTCTTT
cdr3_aa: CASSLAQGGTEAFF

clone_size: NA
v_call: TRBV27
d_call: NA
j_call: TRBJ2-3
cdr3_nt: TGTGCCAGCAGTTTCGGCCCCCATCAGAGCACAGATACGCAGTATTTT
cdr3_aa: CASSFGPHQSTDTQYF

clone_size: NA
v_call: TRBV5-1
d_call: TRBD2
j_call: TRBJ2-7
cdr3_nt: TGCGCCAGCAGCCCTGAAGCGGGGGGGCTGTACGAGCAGTACTTC
cdr3_aa: CASSPEAGGLYEQYF

clone_size: NA
v_call: TRBV7-5
d_call: NA
j_call: TRBJ2-1
cdr3_nt: TGTGCCAGAAGTAACAGGGGCAATGAGCAGTTCTTC
cdr3_aa: CARSNRGNEQFF

clone_size: NA
v_call: TRBV19
d_call: NA
j_call: TRBJ2-3
cdr3_nt: TGTGCCAGTAGTGCCTCGGGGGTCCCAGATACGCAGTATTTT
cdr3_aa: CASSASGVPDTQYF

clone_size: NA
v_call: TRBV11-1
d_call: NA
j_call: TRBJ2-3
cdr3_nt: TGTGCCAGCAGAGACCGGTCTCGAGATACGCAGTATTTT
cdr3_aa: CASRDRSRDTQYF

clone_size: NA
v_call: TRBV20-1
d_call: NA
j_call: TRBJ2-3
cdr3_nt: TGCAGTGCCCTATTTCTAGATACGCAGTATTTT
cdr3_aa: CSALFLDTQYF

clone_size: NA
v_call: TRBV5-6
d_call: NA
j_call: TRBJ2-7
cdr3_nt: TGTGCCAGCACTCACCGAGGAGGCTCCTACGAGCAGTACTTC
cdr3_aa: CASTHRGGSYEQYF

clone_size: NA
v_call: TRBV6-6
d_call: TRBD1
j_call: TRBJ2-7
cdr3_nt: TGTGCCAGCAGTCCACAGGGGTACGAGCAGTACTTC
cdr3_aa: CASSPQGYEQYF

clone_size: NA
v_call: TRBV5-1
d_call: TRBD1
j_call: TRBJ1-1
cdr3_nt: TGCGCCAGCAGCCTAGGGACAGGGGGAGGTTACGTTGAAGCTTTCTTT
cdr3_aa: CASSLGTGGGYVEAFF

clone_size: NA
v_call: TRBV4-1
d_call: NA
j_call: TRBJ2-3
cdr3_nt: TGCGCCAGCAGCTCCCGGACCGGTACTAGCACAGATACGCAGTATTTT
cdr3_aa: CASSSRTGTSTDTQYF

clone_size: once
v_call: TRBV5-4
d_call: NA
j_call: TRBJ2-7
cdr3_nt: TGTGCCAGCAGCTTCAGTGTCGGGTCGGCTGGGGGTCACGAGCAGTACTTC
cdr3_aa: CASSFSVGSAGGHEQYF

clone_size: NA
v_call: TRBV29-1
d_call: TRBD2
j_call: TRBJ2-7
cdr3_nt: TGCAGCATCCGGACTAGCGGGAGATACGAGCAGTACTTC
cdr3_aa: CSIRTSGRYEQYF

clone_size: NA
v_call: TRBV2
d_call: TRBD2
j_call: TRBJ2-2
cdr3_nt: TGTGCCAGCAGGGGACTAGCGGGTGTGGCCGGGGAGCTGTTTTTT
cdr3_aa: CASRGLAGVAGELFF

clone_size: NA
v_call: TRBV6-5
d_call: NA
j_call: TRBJ2-5
cdr3_nt: TGTGCCAGCAGTTCCACCGTAGGTTCCTCGTTGGAGACCCAGTACTTC
cdr3_aa: CASSSTVGSSLETQYF

clone_size: NA
v_call: TRBV12-2
d_call: NA
j_call: TRBJ1-2
cdr3_nt: TGTGCAAGTCGCTGGCAACTCCGGGACAGGGACTATGGCTACACCTTC
cdr3_aa: CASRWQLRDRDYGYTF

clone_size: NA
v_call: TRBV7-9
d_call: NA
j_call: TRBJ2-7
cdr3_nt: TGTGCCAGCAGCCCCCCATCGGGAGTGAGCTACGAGCAGTACTTC
cdr3_aa: CASSPPSGVSYEQYF

clone_size: NA
v_call: TRBV6-5
d_call: TRBD1
j_call: TRBJ1-5
cdr3_nt: TGTGCCAGCAGGGGACAGGTGAATCAGCCCCAGCATTTT
cdr3_aa: CASRGQVNQPQHF

clone_size: NA
v_call: TRBV15
d_call: NA
j_call: TRBJ1-5
cdr3_nt: TGTGCCACCAGCAGGTACCAGGATTACGGCAATCAGCCCCAGCATTTT
cdr3_aa: CATSRYQDYGNQPQHF

clone_size: NA
v_call: TRBV5-6
d_call: TRBD1
j_call: TRBJ2-7
cdr3_nt: TGTGCCAGCAGCCCCCCCTCGACAGGGCCCTACGAGCAGTACTTC
cdr3_aa: CASSPPSTGPYEQYF

clone_size: NA
v_call: TRBV27
d_call: NA
j_call: TRBJ2-7
cdr3_nt: TGTGCCAGCAGTTTATTTTCGCCCAGCGACGAGCAGTACTTC
cdr3_aa: CASSLFSPSDEQYF